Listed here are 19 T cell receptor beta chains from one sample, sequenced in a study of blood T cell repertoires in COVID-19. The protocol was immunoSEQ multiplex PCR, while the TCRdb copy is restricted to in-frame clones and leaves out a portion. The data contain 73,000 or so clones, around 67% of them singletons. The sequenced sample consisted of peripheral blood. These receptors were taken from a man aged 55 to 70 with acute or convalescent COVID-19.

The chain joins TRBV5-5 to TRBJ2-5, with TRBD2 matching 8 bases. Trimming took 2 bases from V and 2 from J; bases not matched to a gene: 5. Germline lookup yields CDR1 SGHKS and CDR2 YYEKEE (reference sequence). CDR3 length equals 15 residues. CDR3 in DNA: TGTGCCAGCAGCTTTGGTAGCGGGACACAAGAGACCCAGTACTTC. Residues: CASSFGSGTQETQYF.

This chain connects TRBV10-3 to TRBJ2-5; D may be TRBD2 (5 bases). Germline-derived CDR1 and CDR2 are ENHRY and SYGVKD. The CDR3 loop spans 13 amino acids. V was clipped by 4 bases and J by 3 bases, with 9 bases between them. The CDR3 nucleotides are TGTGCCATCAGTGTTGTGAGGGAAGAGACCCAGTACTTC. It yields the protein CAISVVREETQYF.

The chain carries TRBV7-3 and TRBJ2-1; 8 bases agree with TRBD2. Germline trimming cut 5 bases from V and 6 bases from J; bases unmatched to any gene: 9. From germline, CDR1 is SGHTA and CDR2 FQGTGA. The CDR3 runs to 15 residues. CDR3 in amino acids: CASSPYGLAGNEQFF. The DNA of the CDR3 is TGTGCCAGCAGCCCCTATGGGCTAGCGGGCAATGAGCAGTTCTTC.

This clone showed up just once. In nucleotides, the CDR3 is TGTGCCAGCAGCGTAGCTTACGAGGCCGGCTCACCCCTCCACTTT. Amino acid sequence: CASSVAYEAGSPLHF. The rearrangement uses TRBV9 and TRBJ1-6, with D hard to call. Germline CDR1 is SGDLS and CDR2 is YYNGEE. V was trimmed by 0 bases and J by 10 bases, leaving 14 bases between them. This CDR3 has 15 residues.

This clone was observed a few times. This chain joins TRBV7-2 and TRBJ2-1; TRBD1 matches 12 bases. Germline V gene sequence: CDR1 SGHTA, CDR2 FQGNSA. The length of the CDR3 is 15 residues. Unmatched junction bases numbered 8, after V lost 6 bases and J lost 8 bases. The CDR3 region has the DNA TGTGCCAGCAGGCTCCTGGGACAGGGGGCTCATGAGCAGTTCTTC. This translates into CASRLLGQGAHEQFF.

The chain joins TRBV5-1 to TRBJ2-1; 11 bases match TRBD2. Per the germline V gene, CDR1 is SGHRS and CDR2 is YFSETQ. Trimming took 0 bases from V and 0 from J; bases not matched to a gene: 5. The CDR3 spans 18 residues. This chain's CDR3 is CASSLEVSGRASYNEQFF. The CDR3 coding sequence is TGCGCCAGCAGCTTGGAGGTTAGCGGGAGGGCCTCCTACAATGAGCAGTTCTTC.

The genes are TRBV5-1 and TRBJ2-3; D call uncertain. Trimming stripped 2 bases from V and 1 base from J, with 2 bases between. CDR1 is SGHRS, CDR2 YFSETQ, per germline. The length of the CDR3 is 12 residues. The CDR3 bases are TGCGCCAGCAGCTTCGGCACAGATACGCAGTATTTT. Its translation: CASSFGTDTQYF.

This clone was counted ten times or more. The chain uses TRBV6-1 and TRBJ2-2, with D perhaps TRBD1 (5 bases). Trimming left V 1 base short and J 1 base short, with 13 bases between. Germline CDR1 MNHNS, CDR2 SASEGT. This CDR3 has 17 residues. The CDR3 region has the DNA TGTGCCAGCAGTGAAGATTGGCAGGGCGTGAACACCGGGGAGCTGTTTTTT. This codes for CASSEDWQGVNTGELFF.

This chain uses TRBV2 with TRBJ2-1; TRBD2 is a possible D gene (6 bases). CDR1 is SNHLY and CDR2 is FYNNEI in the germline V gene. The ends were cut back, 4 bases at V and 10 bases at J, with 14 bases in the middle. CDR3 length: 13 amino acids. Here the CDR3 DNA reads TGTGCCAGCAGTGTCCGACTAGGACTCGAGCAGTTCTTC. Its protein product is CASSVRLGLEQFF.

The CDR3: CVRSFPGTSGAYNEQFF. In nucleotides, the CDR3 is TGTGTCAGAAGCTTCCCCGGGACTAGCGGGGCGTACAATGAGCAGTTCTTC. This chain connects TRBV7-5 to TRBJ2-1; the DNA was not compared with TRBD2, the D call given in the table. TRBV7-5 is a documented pseudogene. This CDR3 is 17 amino acids long.

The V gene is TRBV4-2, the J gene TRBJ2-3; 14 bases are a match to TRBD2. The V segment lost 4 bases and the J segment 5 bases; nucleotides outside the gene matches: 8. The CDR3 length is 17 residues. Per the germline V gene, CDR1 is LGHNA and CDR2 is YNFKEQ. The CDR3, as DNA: TGTGCCAGCAGCCGCATGACTAGCGGGAGGGTTGGAGATACGCAGTATTTT. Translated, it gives CASSRMTSGRVGDTQYF.

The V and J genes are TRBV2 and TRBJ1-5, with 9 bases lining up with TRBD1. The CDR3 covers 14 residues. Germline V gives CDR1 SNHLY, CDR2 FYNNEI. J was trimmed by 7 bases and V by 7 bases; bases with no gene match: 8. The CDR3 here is CASTKGDRDQPQHF. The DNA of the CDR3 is TGTGCCAGCACCAAGGGGGACAGGGACCAGCCCCAGCATTTT.

CDR3: CASSCRTGVGRTGELFF. The CDR3 DNA follows: TGTGCCAGCAGCTGTCGAACAGGGGTAGGTAGGACCGGGGAGCTGTTTTTT. The gene calls are TRBV12-1 and TRBJ2-2; the table gives TRBD1 as D, unverified against the DNA. TRBV12-1 is listed as a pseudogene. This CDR3 comprises 17 residues.

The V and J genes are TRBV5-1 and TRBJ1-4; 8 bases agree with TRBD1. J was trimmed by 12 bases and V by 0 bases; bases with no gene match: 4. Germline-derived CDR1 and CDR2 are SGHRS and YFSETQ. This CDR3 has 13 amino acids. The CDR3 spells CASSLETGVELFF. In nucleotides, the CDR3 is TGCGCCAGCAGCTTGGAGACAGGGGTTGAACTGTTTTTT.

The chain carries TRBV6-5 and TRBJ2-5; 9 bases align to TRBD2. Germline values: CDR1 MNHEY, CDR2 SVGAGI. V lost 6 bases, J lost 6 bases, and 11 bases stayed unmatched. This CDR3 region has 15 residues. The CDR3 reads CASRRGAGGRQTQYF. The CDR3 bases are TGTGCCAGCAGGCGCGGGGCGGGAGGGCGGCAGACCCAGTACTTC.

For the CDR3, the DNA is TGCGCCAGCAGCTTTGGGGCAGGGACAAGGGTCACTGAAGCTTTCTTT. This sequence encodes CASSFGAGTRVTEAFF. V gene TRBV5-1 combines with J gene TRBJ1-1; tentatively, D is TRBD1 (6 bases). Germline CDR1 is SGHRS and CDR2 is YFSETQ. V lost 2 bases and J 4 bases, leaving 18 bases between the germline ends. The CDR3 extends over 16 amino acids.

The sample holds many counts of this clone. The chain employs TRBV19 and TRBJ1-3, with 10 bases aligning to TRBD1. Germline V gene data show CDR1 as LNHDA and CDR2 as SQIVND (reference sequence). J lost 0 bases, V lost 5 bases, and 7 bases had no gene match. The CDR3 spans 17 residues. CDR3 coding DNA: TGTGCCAGTAGTCTACGGACAGGGGGAAACTCTGGAAACACCATATATTTT. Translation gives CASSLRTGGNSGNTIYF.

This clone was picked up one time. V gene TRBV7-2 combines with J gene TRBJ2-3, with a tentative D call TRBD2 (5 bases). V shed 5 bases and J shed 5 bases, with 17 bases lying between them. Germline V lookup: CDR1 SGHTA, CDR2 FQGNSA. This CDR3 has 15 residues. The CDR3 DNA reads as TGTGCCAGCAGCGCGAGGACTGGTGGCATAGATACGCAGTATTTT. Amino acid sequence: CASSARTGGIDTQYF.

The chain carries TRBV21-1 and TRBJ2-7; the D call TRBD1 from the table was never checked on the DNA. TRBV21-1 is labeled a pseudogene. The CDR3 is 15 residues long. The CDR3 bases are TGTGCCAGCAGCGTCCGGAATCAGGGGACCTACGAGCAGTACGTC. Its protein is CASSVRNQGTYEQYV.